This T cell receptor beta chain came from a study of T cells expressing NK-cell markers. A word on this clonotype: Its antigen remains unknown.

The study's findings and limits: Dominant NKG2C+ clonotype frequencies of about 1.0-7.0% of CD8+ T cells were measured in about 6 donors.

The germline gives CDR1 LNHDA, CDR2 SQIVND (reference sequence). This CDR3 is built from 13 residues. TCRdb reprocessed the 5' RACE reads, keeping one entry per CDR3 protein, no DNA. The listing contains about 400,000 distinct CDR3 sequences. The chain employs TRBV19 and TRBJ2-1. Source material: blood T cells: a sorted CD56 or NKG2C T cell subset, CD4+ or CD8+ T cells, or bulk PBMC T cells (not recorded which). This TCR came from a woman aged 45-60 years in good health. The CDR3 sequence: CASRKTRTNEQFF.